This entry lists 10 T cell receptor beta chains sequenced from one sample in a study of OX40 agonist ivuxolimab in advanced cancers. Assay used: immunoSEQ multiplex PCR; TCRdb lists only in-frame clones, some missing. The sample carries around 25,000 clones, under 80% recorded once. Source: CD4+ or CD8+ T cells sorted from blood, taken in a trial of the OX40 agonist ivuxolimab. Every receptor here comes from an adult with an advanced solid tumor such as melanoma, head and neck, liver or kidney cancer.

This sequence joins TRBV6-5 and TRBJ2-1; TRBD2 agrees at 15 bases. Germline V lookup: CDR1 MNHEY, CDR2 SVGAGI. V shed 6 bases and J 12 bases; nucleotides not matched to a gene: 9. This CDR3 region has 15 residues. The CDR3 loop is CASSQPGLAGGGQFF. The CDR3 DNA is TGTGCCAGCAGCCAACCGGGACTAGCGGGGGGCGGGCAGTTCTTC.

The gene calls are TRBV7-2 and TRBJ2-7; D is undetermined. The CDR3 spans 12 residues. Per germline, CDR1 SGHTA and CDR2 FQGNSA. V was cut by 1 base and J by 3 bases, with 4 bases left in between. The CDR3 DNA sequence: TGTGCCAGCAGCTTAGTAGTCTACGAGCAGTACTTC. It is translated as CASSLVVYEQYF.

The chain uses TRBV10-3 and TRBJ2-2; 8 positions agree with TRBD2. Germline V CDR1 and CDR2: ENHRY, SYGVKD. This CDR3 has 15 residues. V trimming: 6 bases; J trimming: 3 bases; junction bases outside the gene matches: 6. CDR3 DNA: TGTGCCATCAGCGGCGGGGGGCCTGACACCGGGGAGCTGTTTTTT. Its translation: CAISGGGPDTGELFF.

Notes on this clone: An end of the junction differs from the germline gene, which may be a read error. The J gene is TRBJ2-7, the V gene TRBV6-1, with 7 bases matching TRBD1. The CDR3 sequence is 13 residues long. CDR1 MNHNS and CDR2 SASEGT come from the germline V gene. CDR3 nucleotide sequence: TGTGCCAGCAGTGAAGCCCAAAGAGACAGGACAGGCTTC. It is translated as CASSEAQRDRTGF.

This clone came up once. This CDR3 reads CASSVVGGFNEQFF. CDR3 coding DNA: TGTGCCAGCAGCGTAGTTGGAGGGTTCAATGAGCAGTTCTTC. The gene calls are TRBV9 and TRBJ2-1; possible D gene TRBD2, 6 bases. The CDR3 is 14 residues long. From germline, CDR1 is SGDLS and CDR2 YYNGEE. The V end was cut by 0 bases, the J end by 6 bases, with 10 bases between.

CDR3 coding DNA: TGTGCCAGTAGTATAGAACTAGGTGCAGGGGAAGGATATGGCTACACCTTC. Protein sequence: CASSIELGAGEGYGYTF. The chain carries TRBV19 and TRBJ1-2; D may be TRBD1 (6 bases). CDR3 size: 17 residues. The germline CDR1 and CDR2 sequences are LNHDA and SQIVND (reference sequence). Trimming removed 0 bases at V and 5 bases at J, with 19 bases between.

The CDR3 DNA sequence: TGTGCCAGCACGAAAGGGACTCTGTACAATGAGCAGTTCTTC. Amino acid sequence: CASTKGTLYNEQFF. The chain uses TRBV28 and TRBJ2-1; D is perhaps TRBD2 (6 bases). V dropped 7 bases and J dropped 4 bases, with 14 bases sitting between them. The CDR3 loop spans 14 amino acids. Germline CDR1 MDHEN, CDR2 SYDVKM. The entire variable domain, with the rest obtained from reference TRBV28 and TRBJ2-1, is as follows: DVKVTQSSRYLVKRTGEKVFLECVQDMDHENMFWYRQDPGLGLRLIYFSYDVKMKEKGDIPEGYSVSREKKERFSLILESASTNQTSMYLCASTKGTLYNEQFFGPGTRLTVL.

The chain employs TRBV6-5 and TRBJ1-6, with a weak D call TRBD1 (5 bases). V gave up 2 bases and J gave up 3 bases, with 8 bases separating them. Germline V gives CDR1 MNHEY, CDR2 SVGAGI. CDR3 length: 15 residues. CDR3 region: CASSYRGDYNSPLHF. CDR3 DNA sequence: TGTGCCAGCAGTTACAGAGGGGACTATAATTCACCCCTCCACTTT.

V is TRBV27 and J is TRBJ2-1, with D tentatively TRBD2 (7 bases). The germline V gene has CDR1 MNHEY and CDR2 SMNVEV (reference sequence). This CDR3 region has 15 residues. Between the trimmed V and J ends, which lost 6 bases and 5 bases, there was a span of 17 bases. The CDR3 nucleotides read TGTGCCAGCAGCCCTGGGGGGGGCCCTCACAATGAGCAGTTCTTC. It is translated as CASSPGGGPHNEQFF.

The chain links TRBV2 to TRBJ2-7, with no clear D. The CDR3 has 14 amino acids. Germline CDR1 reads SNHLY; CDR2 reads FYNNEI. V was cut by 0 bases and J by 4 bases, with 10 bases left in between. CDR3 coding DNA: TGTGCCAGCAGTGAAGCGGTACAGCAGTACGAGCAGTACTTC. This encodes CASSEAVQQYEQYF.